Listed here are 12 T cell receptor beta chains from one sample, sequenced in a study of identical twins. Each CDR3 protein is one row after TCRdb ran MiXCR on the 5' RACE reads. The sample records 1.5 million to 2 million distinct CDR3 sequences, more than 30% being singletons. What was sequenced was cord blood. The receptors shown here come from a newborn girl in good health.

In this sample, this clonotype turned up a few times. The CDR3 here is CSPSQGLLYEQYF. In DNA form, the CDR3 reads TGCAGTCCCTCACAAGGACTGCTCTACGAGCAGTACTTC. The chain is built from TRBV20-1 and TRBJ2-7; D perhaps matches TRBD2 (5 bases). The V and J ends lost 8 bases and 3 bases respectively, with 17 bases between them. The CDR3 length is 13 residues. The germline V gene encodes CDR1 DFQATT and CDR2 SNEGSKA (reference sequence).

The chain recombines TRBV20-1 with TRBJ2-5; 12 nucleotides match TRBD2. From germline, CDR1 is DFQATT and CDR2 SNEGSKA (reference sequence). CDR3 length equals 11 residues. The trim removed 6 bases at V and 13 bases at J, leaving 6 bases unmatched. The CDR3 bases are TGCAGTGCCCCTACTAGCGGGAGGTTGTACTTC. Protein sequence: CSAPTSGRLYF.

The rearrangement links TRBV29-1 to TRBJ1-2, with TRBD1 matching over 10 bases. The CDR3 is 13 residues long. V lost 5 bases, J lost 7 bases, and 7 bases stayed unmatched. Looked up from germline, CDR1 is SQVTM and CDR2 is ANQGSEA. CDR3 in amino acids: CSVPGTGAFGYTF. CDR3 coding DNA: TGCAGCGTTCCCGGGACAGGGGCATTTGGCTACACCTTC.

The J gene is TRBJ1-5, the V gene TRBV27; a possible D gene is TRBD1 (5 bases). The CDR3 has 15 amino acids. The germline V gene encodes CDR1 MNHEY and CDR2 SMNVEV (reference sequence). The V end was cut by 3 bases, the J end by 2 bases, with 11 bases between. This CDR3 reads CASSFLGAGNQPQHF. In DNA, the CDR3 is TGTGCCAGCAGTTTTTTAGGGGCGGGCAATCAGCCCCAGCATTTT.

This chain uses TRBV7-2 with TRBJ2-7; a weak D match, TRBD2 (6 bases). V shed 2 bases and J shed 2 bases, with 13 bases lying between them. CDR1 is SGHTA, CDR2 FQGNSA, per germline. The CDR3 is 15 amino acids. CDR3 protein: CASSLTKGLTYEQYF. CDR3 sequence (DNA): TGTGCCAGCAGCTTAACAAAGGGACTGACCTACGAGCAGTACTTC.

The table lists this clonotype with a few counts. The chain couples TRBV4-2 to TRBJ2-2; D is ambiguous. The germline gives CDR1 LGHNA, CDR2 YNFKEQ. Trimming shortened V by 2 bases and J by 2 bases, and 12 bases separated the two germline ends. This CDR3 region has 16 residues. The CDR3 coding sequence is TGTGCCAGCAGCCAATCACCCGGGCCTAACACCGGGGAGCTGTTTTTT. This encodes CASSQSPGPNTGELFF.

The genes are TRBV20-1 and TRBJ2-7; D is perhaps TRBD2 (5 bases). CDR3 size: 14 residues. Trimming shortened V by 6 bases and J by 0 bases, and 15 bases separated the two germline ends. Germline-derived CDR1 and CDR2 are DFQATT and SNEGSKA (reference sequence). The CDR3 sequence is CSATRRISSYEQYF. DNA of the CDR3: TGCAGTGCAACTAGACGGATTAGCTCCTACGAGCAGTACTTC.

A word on this clonotype: At one of its ends the junction is not consistent with the germline gene, which may arise from a read error. The genes are TRBV20-1 and TRBJ2-7; tentatively, D is TRBD1 or TRBD2 (6 bases each). Germline V gene data show CDR1 as DFQATT and CDR2 as SNEGSKA (reference sequence). The CDR3 has 15 amino acids. This CDR3 is CSARRGRINSYGQYF. The CDR3 DNA follows: TGCAGTGCTAGAAGGGGGAGGATTAACTCCTACGGGCAGTACTTC.

Worth noting for this clonotype: One junction end does not reproduce the germline sequence, and a read error may be involved. The V and J genes are TRBV3-1 and TRBJ2-7; D tentatively reads TRBD1 or TRBD2 (5 bases each). Per germline, CDR1 LGHDT and CDR2 YNNKEL (reference sequence). The CDR3 has 17 residues. The DNA for the CDR3 is TGTGCCAGCAGCCAAGAGTTGAGGGGTTCTAGCTCCTACGGGCAGTACTTC. Translated, it gives CASSQELRGSSSYGQYF.

This clonotype was found a few times. The J gene is TRBJ2-7, the V gene TRBV12-5; possible D gene TRBD1, 6 bases. The germline CDR1 and CDR2 sequences are LGHNT and FRNRAP. V was trimmed by 2 bases and J by 0 bases, leaving 8 bases between them. This CDR3 is built from 14 residues. The CDR3 protein is CASGLPRGSYEQYF. The CDR3 region has the DNA TGTGCTAGTGGTTTGCCCAGGGGCTCCTACGAGCAGTACTTC.

This clonotype appeared a few times. Here the CDR3 reads CAWSVGAGVETQYF. The CDR3, as DNA: TGTGCCTGGAGTGTAGGTGCGGGGGTAGAGACCCAGTACTTC. The chain employs TRBV30 and TRBJ2-5, with 7 nucleotides matching TRBD2. The CDR3 spans 14 residues. V gave up 0 bases and J gave up 4 bases; unmatched junction bases: 5. CDR1 and CDR2 (germline): GTSNPN, SVGIG (reference sequence).

The rearrangement links TRBV7-8 to TRBJ2-1; 7 nucleotides match TRBD1. This CDR3 contains 15 residues. Trimming cost V 5 bases and J 3 bases; bases outside gene matches: 7. Germline lookup yields CDR1 SGHVS and CDR2 FQNEAQ. CDR3 DNA: TGTGCCAGCAGCGCTACAGGGGTAGGCTACAATGAGCAGTTCTTC. This translates into CASSATGVGYNEQFF.